Listed below are T cell receptor beta chains from one sample, sequenced in a study of beta chain features in type 1 diabetes. Assay used: immunoSEQ multiplex PCR; TCRdb lists only in-frame clones, some missing. Here the sample spans 310,000 or so clones, approximately 15% being singletons. The specimen sequenced was naive CD4+ T cells from blood. The source is a man in his late teens or twenties with type 1 diabetes. Both conserved end residues are part of each CDR3. The order of the fields is J gene, clone size, D gene, V gene, CDR3 DNA, CDR3 protein. The D gene is left open where the match is weak. Some rows mark clone size as missing; the rest say once, few, many or name a class of expanded clone.

>TRBJ2-4|few|-|TRBV6-5
TGTGCCAGCAGCCGGACTACGGAAAACATTCAGTACTTC
CASSRTTENIQYF
>TRBJ2-1|-|TRBD2|TRBV5-1
TGCGCCAGCAGCTTCTGGACTAGCGTGGGCTCCTACAATGAGCAGTTCTTC
CASSFWTSVGSYNEQFF
>TRBJ2-1|-|-|TRBV5-1
TGCGCCAGCAGCTTGTTAGCACACCTCTCCTACAATGAGCAGTTCTTC
CASSLLAHLSYNEQFF
>TRBJ2-7|few|-|TRBV18
TGTGCCAGCTCACGCGAACAGGGGGGGAAGGACGAGCAGTACTTC
CASSREQGGKDEQYF
>TRBJ2-7|-|-|TRBV15
TGTGCCACCAGCAGAGGGGGGACACACTACGAGCAGTACTTC
CATSRGGTHYEQYF
>TRBJ1-2|-|TRBD1|TRBV28
TGTGCCAGCAGTCGGGACAGGGCCCTCTATGGCTACACCTTC
CASSRDRALYGYTF
>TRBJ2-5|-|-|TRBV7-2
TGTGCCAGCAGCTTATCCTTCTTGGAGACCCAGTACTTC
CASSLSFLETQYF
>TRBJ2-1|-|-|TRBV7-7
TGTGCCAGCAGCCCCCAAGGAGGCTCGGATGAGCAGTTCTTC
CASSPQGGSDEQFF
>TRBJ1-2|-|-|TRBV5-4
TGTGCCAGCAGCTTGGCCGGAGGGGTCTATGGCTACACCTTC
CASSLAGGVYGYTF
>TRBJ2-5|-|-|TRBV4-2
TGTGGCGTTACGGGGAGCCAAGAGACCCAGTACTTC
CGVTGSQETQYF
>TRBJ2-3|once|-|TRBV11-2
TGTGCCAGCAGTCCGACTAGTTACACAGATACGCAGTATTTT
CASSPTSYTDTQYF
>TRBJ2-5|few|TRBD1|TRBV5-1
TGCGCCAGCAGCCCAACGCTGGACAGGGGGAGGGAGACCCAGTACTTC
CASSPTLDRGRETQYF
>TRBJ1-1|-|-|TRBV30
TGTGCCTGGGACAGATCCTCGAACACTGAAGCTTTCTTT
CAWDRSSNTEAFF
>TRBJ1-2|few|-|TRBV7-2
TGTGCCAGCAGCTTAGAGACGGGGAGAGGGTCTAACTATGGCTACACCTTC
CASSLETGRGSNYGYTF
>TRBJ1-5|-|-|TRBV11-3
TGTGCCAGCAGCCCCCAAAGTACAGGGATGGGCAATCAGCCCCAGCATTTT
CASSPQSTGMGNQPQHF
>TRBJ2-7|few|-|TRBV7-2
TGTGCCAGCAGCTTAGGGGTCGCGGGAACTATCTCCTACGAGCAGTACTTC
CASSLGVAGTISYEQYF
>TRBJ2-7|-|TRBD1|TRBV7-9
TGTGCCAGCAGCTCCCGACAGGGGCACTACGAGCAGTACTTC
CASSSRQGHYEQYF
>TRBJ2-5|-|TRBD1|TRBV23-1
TGCGCCAGCAGTCAATCGAATCAAATGTCGGACAGGGTCCCCGAGACCCAGTACTTC
CASSQSNQMSDRVPETQYF